This T cell receptor beta chain was observed in a study of T cell responses to AZD1222 COVID-19 vaccine. Assay used: immunoSEQ multiplex PCR; TCRdb lists only in-frame clones, some missing. This sample carries more than 95,000 clones, 70% to 90% of them seen once, and the ten largest clones take more than 4%. This CDR3 comprises 13 residues. The germline V and J ends were trimmed by 2 bases and 6 bases, with 10 bases remaining between them. CDR1 is SGHTS, CDR2 YDEGEE, per germline. This clone was recorded a few times. V usage is TRBV5-8 and J usage is TRBJ2-3; D gene uncertain. Specimen: peripheral blood, collected on day 0 of AZD1222 vaccination. This TCR was recovered from an adult in good health. CDR3 loop: CASSFDISDTQYF. Written as DNA, the CDR3 is TGTGCCAGCAGCTTCGACATATCGGATACGCAGTATTTT.